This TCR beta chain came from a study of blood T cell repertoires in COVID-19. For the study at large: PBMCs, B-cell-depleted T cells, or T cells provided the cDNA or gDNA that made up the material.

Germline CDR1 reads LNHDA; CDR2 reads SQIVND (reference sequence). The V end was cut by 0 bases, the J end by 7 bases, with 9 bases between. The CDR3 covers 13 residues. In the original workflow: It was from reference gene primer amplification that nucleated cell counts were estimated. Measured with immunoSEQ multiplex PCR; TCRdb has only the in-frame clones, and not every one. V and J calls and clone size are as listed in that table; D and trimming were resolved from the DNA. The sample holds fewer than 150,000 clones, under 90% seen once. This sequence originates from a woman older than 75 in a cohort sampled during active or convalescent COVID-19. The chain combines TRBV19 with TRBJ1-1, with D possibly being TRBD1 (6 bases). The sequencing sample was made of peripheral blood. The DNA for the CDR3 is TGTGCCAGTAGTATAGAGGACAGTAATGAAGCTTTCTTT. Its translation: CASSIEDSNEAFF.